These 20 T cell receptor beta chains originate from one sample sequenced in a study of technical replicates of blood from a few donors. TCRdb's table, derived via immunoSEQ multiplex PCR, lists solely in-frame clones and lacks some. The sample records about 81,000 clones, 90% to 98% being singletons. The sample taken for sequencing was T cells isolated from PBMCs. All receptors derive from a human donor in good health.

The V and J genes are TRBV5-5 and TRBJ1-1; a weak D match, TRBD1 (5 bases). The CDR3 is 19 residues long. Germline CDR1 SGHKS, CDR2 YYEKEE (reference sequence). The V and J ends lost 4 bases and 2 bases respectively, with 27 bases between them. The CDR3 DNA sequence: TGTGCCAGCAGCCCACCCAACCAGACAGAAAACGACCCTAACACTGAAGCTTTCTTT. Its protein is CASSPPNQTENDPNTEAFF.

V gene TRBV6-5 combines with J gene TRBJ2-7; TRBD1 might be the D (6 bases). Germline V gives CDR1 MNHEY, CDR2 SVGAGI. Trimming removed 6 bases at V and 2 bases at J, with 14 bases between. The CDR3 has 14 amino acids. The CDR3 loop is CASRSGTPTYEQYF. The CDR3 DNA reads TGTGCCAGCAGGTCCGGGACACCTACCTACGAGCAGTACTTC.

The table lists this clone with a count of one. The genes are TRBV28 and TRBJ2-3, with 7 bases that match TRBD2. The CDR3 has 16 amino acids. With 6 bases clipped from V and 1 base from J, the junction kept 10 bases outside the gene matches. Germline lookup yields CDR1 MDHEN and CDR2 SYDVKM. The CDR3 is CASSLVLAERTDTQYF. The CDR3 DNA follows: TGTGCCAGCAGCCTTGTCCTAGCGGAACGCACAGATACGCAGTATTTT. Together with reference TRBV28 and TRBJ2-3, the CDR3 gives the full variable domain: DVKVTQSSRYLVKRTGEKVFLECVQDMDHENMFWYRQDPGLGLRLIYFSYDVKMKEKGDIPEGYSVSREKKERFSLILESASTNQTSMYLCASSLVLAERTDTQYFGPGTRLTVL.

The CDR3 reads CASSLRTEGEHF. DNA of the CDR3: TGTGCCAGCAGTCTCCGGACAGAGGGCGAGCATTTT. The rearrangement joins TRBV28 to TRBJ1-5; a possible D gene is TRBD1 (6 bases). V was trimmed by 5 bases and J by 14 bases, leaving 16 bases between them. The CDR3 runs to 12 residues. CDR1 and CDR2 (germline): MDHEN, SYDVKM.

V and J are TRBV21-1 and TRBJ1-4. TRBV21-1 counts as a pseudogene. CDR3 length equals 15 residues. Written as DNA, the CDR3 is TGTGCCACTTCCCTAGACGTTGCAACTAATGAAAAACTGTTTTTT. Translated: CATSLDVATNEKLFF.

The chain is built from TRBV4-2 and TRBJ2-1, with 9 bases matching TRBD2. V lost 4 bases, J lost 4 bases, and 5 bases stayed unmatched. Germline V gives CDR1 LGHNA, CDR2 YNFKEQ. The CDR3 is 15 residues long. This CDR3 reads CASSPEAGGYNEQFF. DNA for the CDR3: TGTGCCAGCAGCCCCGAAGCGGGAGGTTACAATGAGCAGTTCTTC.

The chain combines TRBV30 with TRBJ2-1, with TRBD2 as a possible D gene (5 bases). The CDR3 has 15 residues. The V end lost 2 bases, the J end lost 0 bases, and 11 bases lay between the germline ends. Germline loops: CDR1 GTSNPN, CDR2 SVGIG (reference sequence). The chain's CDR3 is CAWSWESSSYNEQFF. CDR3 nucleotides: TGTGCCTGGAGTTGGGAGTCGAGCTCCTACAATGAGCAGTTCTTC.

The rearrangement links TRBV19 to TRBJ2-7; TRBD2 agrees at 7 bases. Trimming took 2 bases from V and 4 from J; bases not matched to a gene: 2. Looked up from germline, CDR1 is LNHDA and CDR2 is SQIVND (reference sequence). This CDR3 is built from 13 residues. CDR3 bases: TGTGCCAGTAGTATACAGGGAGGGTACGAGCAGTACTTC. As protein: CASSIQGGYEQYF.

This chain links TRBV5-4 with TRBJ1-1, with a tentative D call TRBD1 (6 bases). Germline CDR1 SGHNT, CDR2 YYREEE (reference sequence). Between the trimmed V and J ends, which lost 1 base and 3 bases, there was a span of 16 bases. The CDR3 loop spans 16 amino acids. The CDR3: CASSLSWGPRDTEAFF. CDR3 coding DNA: TGTGCCAGCAGCTTGTCGTGGGGGCCCCGGGACACTGAAGCTTTCTTT.

This clone was seen just once. V and J are TRBV5-1 and TRBJ2-3; no definite D call. The length of the CDR3 is 12 residues. The germline gives CDR1 SGHRS, CDR2 YFSETQ. With 4 bases removed from V and 5 bases from J, the gap between germline ends came to 8 bases. The CDR3 reads CASSQTGDTQYF. The CDR3 DNA follows: TGCGCCAGCAGCCAAACCGGAGATACGCAGTATTTT.

As DNA, the CDR3 is TGCGCCAGCAGCCCCCAGGGCGGCGAGCAGTACTTC. Protein sequence: CASSPQGGEQYF. The chain uses TRBV5-1 and TRBJ2-7; a weak D match, TRBD1 (5 bases). V was pared by 4 bases and J by 6 bases, with 11 bases between. Germline V lookup: CDR1 SGHRS, CDR2 YFSETQ. The CDR3 extends over 12 amino acids.

Concerning this clone itself: The junction differs from germline at one of its ends, possibly a read error. The chain employs TRBV5-6 and TRBJ2-2; 9 bases are a match to TRBD1. Germline V gives CDR1 SGHDT, CDR2 YYEEEE. The CDR3 runs to 12 residues. The CDR3 sequence is CNRDRAAGELFF. As DNA, the CDR3 is TGCAATCGGGACAGGGCCGCCGGGGAGCTGTTTTTT.

This chain links TRBV5-5 with TRBJ1-1; 10 bases are shared with TRBD1. Germline trimming cut 4 bases from V and 5 bases from J; bases unmatched to any gene: 5. CDR1 and CDR2 from the germline V gene are SGHKS and YYEKEE (reference sequence). The CDR3 runs to 14 residues. The CDR3 DNA is TGTGCCAGCAGCGGAGGACAGGGGGTTACTGAAGCTTTCTTT. Residues: CASSGGQGVTEAFF.

V usage is TRBV4-1 and J usage is TRBJ2-1; 9 nucleotides agree with TRBD2. Germline CDR1 and CDR2: MGHRA and YSYEKL. The CDR3 covers 19 residues. V was pared by 5 bases and J by 2 bases, with 16 bases of the junction left unmatched. CDR3 residues: CASSSSGGGGPDTYNEQFF. The DNA for the CDR3 is TGCGCCAGCAGCTCCTCCGGCGGGGGGGGCCCCGATACCTACAATGAGCAGTTCTTC.

The rearrangement uses TRBV5-1 and TRBJ1-2, with 8 nucleotides matching TRBD1. CDR3 length equals 14 residues. The V and J ends lost 2 bases and 4 bases, in that order; junction bases with no gene match: 4. From germline, CDR1 is SGHRS and CDR2 YFSETQ. The CDR3 DNA sequence: TGCGCCAGCAGCTTAGGACAGGGCCTCTATGGCTACACCTTC. It is translated as CASSLGQGLYGYTF.

The chain uses TRBV7-6 and TRBJ1-5, with 7 bases identical to TRBD1. Germline V gene lookup returns CDR1 SGHVS and CDR2 FNYEAQ. Unmatched junction bases numbered 3, after V lost 3 bases and J lost 4 bases. The CDR3 has 14 residues. CDR3 sequence reads: CASSLRQGNQPQHF. CDR3 DNA: TGTGCCAGCAGCTTGCGACAGGGTAATCAGCCCCAGCATTTT.

CDR3 loop: CASSLFGLATNEKLFF. The CDR3 DNA reads TGTGCCAGCAGCTTGTTTGGCCTAGCAACTAATGAAAAACTGTTTTTT. V is TRBV5-4 and J is TRBJ1-4; D gene uncertain. Germline lookup yields CDR1 SGHNT and CDR2 YYREEE (reference sequence). The CDR3 spans 16 residues. V was trimmed by 1 base and J by 0 bases, leaving 10 bases between them.

The rearrangement links TRBV11-2 to TRBJ2-2; D may be TRBD2 (7 bases). V lost 1 base, J lost 7 bases, and 19 bases lay in between. This CDR3 is built from 17 residues. CDR1 is SGHAT, CDR2 FQNNGV, per germline. DNA for the CDR3: TGTGCCAGCAGCTTAGGGGGTAGGGGGGGCCGACACGGGGAGCTGTTTTTT. It specifies CASSLGGRGGRHGELFF.

The V gene is TRBV7-9, the J gene TRBJ1-1; D possibly corresponds to TRBD1 (5 bases). V shed 5 bases and J shed 1 base, with 11 bases lying between them. This CDR3 is built from 14 residues. Germline CDR1 SEHNR, CDR2 FQNEAQ (reference sequence). The CDR3 DNA reads as TGTGCCAGCAGCCCGGGACTTAGGAACACTGAAGCTTTCTTT. It codes for CASSPGLRNTEAFF.

The sample holds one count of this clone. The rearrangement joins TRBV6-5 to TRBJ2-7, with 8 bases that match TRBD2. The trim removed 5 bases at V and 4 bases at J, leaving 10 bases unmatched. The germline CDR1 and CDR2 sequences are MNHEY and SVGAGI. The CDR3 is 15 amino acids. This chain's CDR3 is CASSSPSGSGYEQYF. The DNA of the CDR3 is TGTGCCAGCAGTAGCCCCAGCGGGAGTGGTTACGAGCAGTACTTC.